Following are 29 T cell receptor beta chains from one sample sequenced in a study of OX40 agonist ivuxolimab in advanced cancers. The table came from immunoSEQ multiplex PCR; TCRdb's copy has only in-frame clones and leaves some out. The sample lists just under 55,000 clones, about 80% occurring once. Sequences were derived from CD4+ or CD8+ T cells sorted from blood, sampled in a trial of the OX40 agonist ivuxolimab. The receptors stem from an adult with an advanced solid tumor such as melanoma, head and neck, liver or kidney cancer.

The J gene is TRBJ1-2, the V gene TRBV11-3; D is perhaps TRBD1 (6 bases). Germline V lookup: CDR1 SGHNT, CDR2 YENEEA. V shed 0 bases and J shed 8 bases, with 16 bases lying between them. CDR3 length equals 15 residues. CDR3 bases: TGTGCCAGCAGCTTAGATTTCGTACAGGGTTTAGGCTACACCTTC. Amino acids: CASSLDFVQGLGYTF.

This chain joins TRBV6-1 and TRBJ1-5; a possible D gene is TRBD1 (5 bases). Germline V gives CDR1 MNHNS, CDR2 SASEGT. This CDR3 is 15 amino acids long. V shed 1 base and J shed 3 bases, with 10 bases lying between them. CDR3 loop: CASSEGRVANQPQHF. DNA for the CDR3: TGTGCCAGCAGTGAAGGCAGGGTGGCCAATCAGCCCCAGCATTTT.

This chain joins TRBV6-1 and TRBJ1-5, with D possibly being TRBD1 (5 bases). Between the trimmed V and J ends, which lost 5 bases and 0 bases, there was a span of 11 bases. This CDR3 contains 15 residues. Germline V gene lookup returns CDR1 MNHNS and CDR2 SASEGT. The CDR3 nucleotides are TGTGCCAGCAGTCCGGGACTGAATAGCAATCAGCCCCAGCATTTT. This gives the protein CASSPGLNSNQPQHF.

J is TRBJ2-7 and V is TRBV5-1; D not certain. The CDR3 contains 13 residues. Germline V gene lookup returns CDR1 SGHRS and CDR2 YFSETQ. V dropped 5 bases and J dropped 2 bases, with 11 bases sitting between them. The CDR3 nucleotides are TGCGCCAGCAGGACCCTAGAGACCTACGAGCAGTACTTC. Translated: CASRTLETYEQYF. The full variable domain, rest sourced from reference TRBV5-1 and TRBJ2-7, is KAGVTQTPRYLIKTRGQQVTLSCSPISGHRSVSWYQQTPGQGLQFLFEYFSETQRNKGNFPGRFSGRQFSNSRSEMNVSTLELGDSALYLCASRTLETYEQYFGPGTRLTVT.

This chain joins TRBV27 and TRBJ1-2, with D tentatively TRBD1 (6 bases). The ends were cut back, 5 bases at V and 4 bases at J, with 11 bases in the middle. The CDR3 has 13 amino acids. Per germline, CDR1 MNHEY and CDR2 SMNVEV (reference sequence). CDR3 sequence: CASSLGGRYGYTF. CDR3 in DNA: TGTGCCAGCAGTCTCGGGGGCCGCTATGGCTACACCTTC.

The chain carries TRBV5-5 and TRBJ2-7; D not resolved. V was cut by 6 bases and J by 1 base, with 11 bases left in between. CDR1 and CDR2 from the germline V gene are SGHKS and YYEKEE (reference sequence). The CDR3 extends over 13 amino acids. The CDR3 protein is CASNPGGSYEQYF. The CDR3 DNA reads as TGTGCCAGCAACCCGGGTGGGTCCTACGAGCAGTACTTC.

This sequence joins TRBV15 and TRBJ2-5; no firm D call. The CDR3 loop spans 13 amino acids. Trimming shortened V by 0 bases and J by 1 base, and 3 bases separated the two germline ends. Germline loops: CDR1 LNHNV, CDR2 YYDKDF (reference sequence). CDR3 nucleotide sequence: TGTGCCACCAGCAGAGATGCCCAAGAGACCCAGTACTTC. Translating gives CATSRDAQETQYF. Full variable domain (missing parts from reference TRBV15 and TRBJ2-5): DAMVIQNPRYQVTQFGKPVTLSCSQTLNHNVMYWYQQKSSQAPKLLFHYYDKDFNNEADTPDNFQSRRPNTSFCFLDIRSPGLGDTAMYLCATSRDAQETQYFGPGTRLLVL.

The CDR3 DNA is TGTGCCAGCAGCTTCTCAAGCGGGAGGAAAAATGAGCAGTTCTTC. This gives the protein CASSFSSGRKNEQFF. The J gene is TRBJ2-1, the V gene TRBV7-2; 9 nucleotides align to TRBD2. V shed 3 bases, J shed 7 bases, and the junction held 7 bases outside the gene matches. The germline V gene has CDR1 SGHTA and CDR2 FQGNSA. This CDR3 comprises 15 residues. The full variable domain, its missing parts supplied by reference TRBV7-2 and TRBJ2-1, is GAGVSQSPSNKVTEKGKDVELRCDPISGHTALYWYRQSLGQGLEFLIYFQGNSAPDKSGLPSDRFSAERTGGSVSTLTIQRTQQEDSAVYLCASSFSSGRKNEQFFGPGTRLTVL.

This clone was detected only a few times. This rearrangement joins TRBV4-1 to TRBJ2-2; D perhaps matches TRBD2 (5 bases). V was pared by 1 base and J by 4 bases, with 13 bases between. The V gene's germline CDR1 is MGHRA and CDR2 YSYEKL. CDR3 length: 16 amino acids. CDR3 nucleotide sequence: TGCGCCAGCAGCCAAGGGGCTCTTGCGGGCACCGGGGAGCTGTTTTTT. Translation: CASSQGALAGTGELFF.

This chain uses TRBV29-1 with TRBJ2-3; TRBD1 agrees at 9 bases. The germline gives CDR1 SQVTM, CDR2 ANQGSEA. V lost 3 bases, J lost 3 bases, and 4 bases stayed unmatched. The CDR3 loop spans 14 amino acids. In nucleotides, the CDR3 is TGCAGCGTTGACCCGGGACAGGGAACAGATACGCAGTATTTT. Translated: CSVDPGQGTDTQYF.

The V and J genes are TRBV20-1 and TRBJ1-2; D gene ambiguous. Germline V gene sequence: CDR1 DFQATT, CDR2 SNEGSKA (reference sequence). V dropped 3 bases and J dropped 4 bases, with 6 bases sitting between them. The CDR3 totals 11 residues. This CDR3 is CSASSSYGYTF. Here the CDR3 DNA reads TGCAGTGCTAGTTCCAGCTATGGCTACACCTTC.

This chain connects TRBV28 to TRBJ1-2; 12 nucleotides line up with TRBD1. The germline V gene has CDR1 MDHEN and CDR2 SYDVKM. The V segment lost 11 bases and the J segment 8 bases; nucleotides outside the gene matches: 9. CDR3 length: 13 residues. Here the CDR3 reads CAVKGQGARGYTF. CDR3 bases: TGTGCCGTAAAGGGACAGGGGGCGCGGGGCTACACCTTC.

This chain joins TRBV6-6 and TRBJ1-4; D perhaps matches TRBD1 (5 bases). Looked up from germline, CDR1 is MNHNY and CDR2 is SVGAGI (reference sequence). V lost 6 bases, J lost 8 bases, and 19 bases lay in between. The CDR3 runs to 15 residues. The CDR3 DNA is TGTGCCAGCAGCCCCGACCGCGGGTGGGGGGAAAAACTGTTTTTT. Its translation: CASSPDRGWGEKLFF.

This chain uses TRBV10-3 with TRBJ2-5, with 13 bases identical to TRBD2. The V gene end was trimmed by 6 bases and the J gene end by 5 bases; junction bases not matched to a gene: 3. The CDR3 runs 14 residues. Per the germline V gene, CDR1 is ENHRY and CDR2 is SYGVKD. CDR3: CAIRRTSGSETQYF. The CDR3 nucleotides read TGTGCCATCAGGCGGACTAGCGGGAGTGAGACCCAGTACTTC.

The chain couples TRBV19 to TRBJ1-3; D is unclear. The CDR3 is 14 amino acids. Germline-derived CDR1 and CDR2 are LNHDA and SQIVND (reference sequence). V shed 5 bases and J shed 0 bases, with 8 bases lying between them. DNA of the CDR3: TGTGCCAGTAGTGACCGGAGCTCTGGAAACACCATATATTTT. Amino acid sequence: CASSDRSSGNTIYF.

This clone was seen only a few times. The CDR3 sequence is CATERRGNTGELFF. The CDR3 DNA sequence: TGTGCCACTGAACGGCGGGGGAACACCGGGGAGCTGTTTTTT. This chain connects TRBV7-2 to TRBJ2-2; D may be TRBD2 (6 bases). Looked up from germline, CDR1 is SGHTA and CDR2 is FQGNSA. The V end lost 10 bases, the J end lost 1 base, and 13 bases lay between the germline ends. The CDR3 runs to 14 residues.

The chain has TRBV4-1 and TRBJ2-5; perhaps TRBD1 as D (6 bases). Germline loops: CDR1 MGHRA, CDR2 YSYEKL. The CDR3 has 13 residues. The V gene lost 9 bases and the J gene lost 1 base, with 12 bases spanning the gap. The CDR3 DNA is TGCGCCAGTTCCAGGGGACCCCAAGAGACCCAGTACTTC. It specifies CASSRGPQETQYF.

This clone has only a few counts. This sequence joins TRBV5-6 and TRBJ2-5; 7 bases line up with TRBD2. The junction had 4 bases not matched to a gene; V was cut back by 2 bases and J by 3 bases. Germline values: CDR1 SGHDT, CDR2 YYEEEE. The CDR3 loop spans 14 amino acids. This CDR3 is CASSLWLAEETQYF. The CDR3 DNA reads TGTGCCAGCAGCTTATGGCTAGCGGAAGAGACCCAGTACTTC.

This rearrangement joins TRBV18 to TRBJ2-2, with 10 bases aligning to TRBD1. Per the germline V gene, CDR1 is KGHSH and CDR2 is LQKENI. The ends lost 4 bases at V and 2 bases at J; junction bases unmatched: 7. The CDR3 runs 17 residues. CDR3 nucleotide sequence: TGTGCCAGCTCACGAGGGACAGGGGATCTTAACACCGGGGAGCTGTTTTTT. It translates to CASSRGTGDLNTGELFF.

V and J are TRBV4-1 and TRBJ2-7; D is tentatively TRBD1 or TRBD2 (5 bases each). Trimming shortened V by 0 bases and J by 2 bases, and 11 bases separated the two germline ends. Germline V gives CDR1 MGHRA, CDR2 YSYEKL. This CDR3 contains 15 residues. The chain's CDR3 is CASSQDPTAAYEQYF. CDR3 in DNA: TGCGCCAGCAGCCAAGATCCGACAGCGGCCTACGAGCAGTACTTC.

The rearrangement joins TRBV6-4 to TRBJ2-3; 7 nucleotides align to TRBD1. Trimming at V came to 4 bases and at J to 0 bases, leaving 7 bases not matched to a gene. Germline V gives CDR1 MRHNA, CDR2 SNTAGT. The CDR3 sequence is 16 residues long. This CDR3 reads CASSGTGVESTDTQYF. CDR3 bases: TGTGCCAGCAGTGGAACAGGGGTCGAAAGCACAGATACGCAGTATTTT.

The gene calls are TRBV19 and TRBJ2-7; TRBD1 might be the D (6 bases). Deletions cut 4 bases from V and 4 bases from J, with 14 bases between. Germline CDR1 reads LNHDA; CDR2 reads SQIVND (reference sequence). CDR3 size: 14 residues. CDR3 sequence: CASSNPDRKYEQYF. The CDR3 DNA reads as TGTGCCAGTAGTAACCCGGACAGAAAGTACGAGCAGTACTTC.

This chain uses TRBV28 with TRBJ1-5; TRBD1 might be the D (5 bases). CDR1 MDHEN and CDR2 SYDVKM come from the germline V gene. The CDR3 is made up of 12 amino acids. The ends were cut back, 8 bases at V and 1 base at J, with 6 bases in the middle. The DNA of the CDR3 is TGTGCCAGCGGGGGAAGCAATCAGCCCCAGCATTTT. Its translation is CASGGSNQPQHF.

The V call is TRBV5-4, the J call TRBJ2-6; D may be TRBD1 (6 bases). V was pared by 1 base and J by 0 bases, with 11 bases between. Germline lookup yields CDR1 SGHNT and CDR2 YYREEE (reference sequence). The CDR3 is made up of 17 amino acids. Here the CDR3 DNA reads TGTGCCAGCAGCTTGCGGACAGTTCCCTCTGGGGCCAACGTCCTGACTTTC. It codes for CASSLRTVPSGANVLTF. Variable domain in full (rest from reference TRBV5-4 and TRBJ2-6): ETGVTQSPTHLIKTRGQQVTLRCSSQSGHNTVSWYQQALGQGPQFIFQYYREEENGRGNFPPRFSGLQFPNYSSELNVNALELDDSALYLCASSLRTVPSGANVLTFGAGSRLTVL.

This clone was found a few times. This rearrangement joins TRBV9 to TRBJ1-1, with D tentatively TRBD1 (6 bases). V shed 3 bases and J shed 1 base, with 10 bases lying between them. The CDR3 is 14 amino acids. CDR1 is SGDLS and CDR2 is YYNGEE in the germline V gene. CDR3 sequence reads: CASSEEGENTEAFF. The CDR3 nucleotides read TGTGCCAGCAGCGAGGAGGGGGAGAACACTGAAGCTTTCTTT.

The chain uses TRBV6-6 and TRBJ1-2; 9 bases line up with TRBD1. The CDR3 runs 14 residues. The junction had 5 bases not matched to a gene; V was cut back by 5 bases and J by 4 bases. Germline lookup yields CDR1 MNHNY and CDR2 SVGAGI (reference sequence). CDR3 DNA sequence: TGTGCCAGCAGTAGGGACAGGGACGCCTATGGCTACACCTTC. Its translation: CASSRDRDAYGYTF.

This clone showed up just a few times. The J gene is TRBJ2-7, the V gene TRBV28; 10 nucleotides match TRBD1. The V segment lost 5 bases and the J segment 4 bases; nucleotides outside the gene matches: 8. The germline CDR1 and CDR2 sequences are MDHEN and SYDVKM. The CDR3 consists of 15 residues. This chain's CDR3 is CASSTVDRGPYEQYF. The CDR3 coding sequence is TGTGCCAGCAGTACCGTAGACAGGGGGCCTTACGAGCAGTACTTC.

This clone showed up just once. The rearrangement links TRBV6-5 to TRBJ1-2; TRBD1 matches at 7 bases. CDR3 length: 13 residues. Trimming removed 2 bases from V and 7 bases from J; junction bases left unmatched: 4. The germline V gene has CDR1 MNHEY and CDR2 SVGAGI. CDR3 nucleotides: TGTGCCAGCAGTTACGACAGGGATGCTGGCTACACCTTC. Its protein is CASSYDRDAGYTF.

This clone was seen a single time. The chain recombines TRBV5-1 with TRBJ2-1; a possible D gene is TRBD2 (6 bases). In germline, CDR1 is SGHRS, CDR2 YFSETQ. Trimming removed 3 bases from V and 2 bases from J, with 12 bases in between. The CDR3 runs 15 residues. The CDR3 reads CASSSGTSPYNEQFF. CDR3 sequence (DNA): TGCGCCAGCAGCTCCGGGACTTCTCCCTACAATGAGCAGTTCTTC.